Each of the 18 T cell receptor beta chains below was sequenced from the same sample in a study of T-cell memory formation after mild COVID-19. TCRdb used MiXCR to reprocess the 5' RACE reads, holding one entry per CDR3 protein. The data contain about 82,000 distinct CDR3 sequences, roughly 16% of them singletons. Sequences were obtained from PBMCs or a T cell subset sorted from them (not recorded which). All receptors come from a man younger than 35 who had mild COVID-19 (a few samples of this study predate the infection). Cell type and time point are not known.

This clonotype was counted between two and nine times. This chain connects TRBV18 to TRBJ2-3; D perhaps matches TRBD1 (5 bases). The germline V and J ends were trimmed by 3 bases and 0 bases, with 28 bases remaining between them. CDR1 and CDR2 (germline): KGHSH, LQKENI. The CDR3 totals 21 residues. The CDR3 protein is CASSPARVDEYRAVSTDTQYF. As DNA, the CDR3 is TGTGCCAGCTCACCTGCCAGGGTAGACGAATACCGGGCAGTCAGCACAGATACGCAGTATTTT.

The chain carries TRBV5-4 and TRBJ2-5; D may match TRBD1 or TRBD2 (6 bases each). The CDR3 contains 15 residues. CDR1 and CDR2 from the germline V gene are SGHNT and YYREEE (reference sequence). V shed 5 bases and J shed 5 bases, with 19 bases lying between them. The CDR3: CASRLRGGLRETQYF. Here the CDR3 DNA reads TGTGCCAGCAGGCTCCGAGGGGGGCTTCGGGAGACCCAGTACTTC.

This clonotype was found a few times. This chain uses TRBV5-1 with TRBJ1-1; TRBD1 agrees at 8 bases. Germline CDR1 is SGHRS and CDR2 is YFSETQ. The V segment lost 4 bases and the J segment 1 base; nucleotides outside the gene matches: 3. There are 14 residues in the CDR3. CDR3 bases: TGCGCCAGCAGCCACGGGACAGGGAACACTGAAGCTTTCTTT. It is translated as CASSHGTGNTEAFF.

This clonotype was seen a handful of times. This sequence joins TRBV2 and TRBJ2-1, with D possibly TRBD1 on 6 matching bases. There are 16 residues in the CDR3. Looked up from germline, CDR1 is SNHLY and CDR2 is FYNNEI. The germline V and J ends were trimmed by 6 bases and 4 bases, with 19 bases remaining between them. The CDR3 here is CASSPSKQGNYNEQFF. CDR3 sequence (DNA): TGTGCCAGCAGCCCCAGTAAACAGGGAAATTACAATGAGCAGTTCTTC.

This clonotype was counted many times. CDR3 sequence (DNA): TGTGCCAGCACCCTCGGGGGTCGTTCCGAGCAGTACTTC. It codes for CASTLGGRSEQYF. J is TRBJ2-7 and V is TRBV12-3 or TRBV12-4; TRBD2 is a possible D gene (6 bases). V lost 7 bases and J lost 6, with 16 bases in between. This CDR3 comprises 13 residues.

CDR3 in DNA: TGTGCCAGCAGTTTCCGACAGTACACCGGGGAGCTGTTTTTT. It translates to CASSFRQYTGELFF. The chain joins TRBV12-3 or TRBV12-4 to TRBJ2-2, with D perhaps TRBD1 (5 bases). The CDR3 is made up of 14 amino acids. V was trimmed by 3 bases and J by 3 bases, leaving 8 bases between them.

V and J are TRBV6-5 and TRBJ2-3; possibly TRBD2 for D (5 bases). Trimming left V 4 bases short and J 9 bases short, with 11 bases between. The CDR3 spans 12 residues. Germline V gene sequence: CDR1 MNHEY, CDR2 SVGAGI. CDR3 sequence: CASSLNSDTQYF. CDR3 bases: TGTGCCAGCAGTTTGAATAGCGACACGCAGTATTTT.

The chain carries TRBV12-3 or TRBV12-4 and TRBJ2-3; a weak D match, TRBD2 (6 bases). The V end lost 5 bases, the J end lost 2 bases, and 11 bases lay between the germline ends. The CDR3 extends over 14 amino acids. The CDR3 is CASSTTGDTDTQYF. CDR3 coding DNA: TGTGCCAGCAGTACCACGGGGGACACAGATACGCAGTATTTT.

This clonotype appeared many times. The V call is TRBV5-1, the J call TRBJ2-1, with 12 bases matching TRBD2. The CDR3 consists of 15 residues. The V gene end was trimmed by 4 bases and the J gene end by 5 bases; junction bases not matched to a gene: 4. Germline CDR1 and CDR2: SGHRS and YFSETQ. This CDR3 is CASSRTSGDHNEQFF. The CDR3 DNA reads TGCGCCAGCAGCAGGACTAGCGGGGACCACAATGAGCAGTTCTTC.

This sequence joins TRBV3-1 and TRBJ2-5; D is uncertain. Between the trimmed V and J ends, which lost 1 base and 2 bases, there was a span of 11 bases. Germline-derived CDR1 and CDR2 are LGHDT and YNNKEL (reference sequence). There are 15 residues in the CDR3. CDR3: CASSQATQFQETQYF. CDR3 in DNA: TGTGCCAGCAGCCAAGCAACACAGTTTCAAGAGACCCAGTACTTC.

The chain joins TRBV7-2 to TRBJ2-7; D is perhaps TRBD2 (6 bases). CDR1 and CDR2 (germline): SGHTA, FQGNSA. This CDR3 comprises 15 residues. Deletions cut 5 bases from V and 3 bases from J, with 17 bases between. The CDR3 spells CASSPSAQGGYEQYF. The CDR3 DNA reads TGTGCCAGCAGCCCATCCGCGCAGGGAGGCTACGAGCAGTACTTC. The full variable domain, completed using reference TRBV7-2 and TRBJ2-7, is GAGVSQSPSNKVTEKGKDVELRCDPISGHTALYWYRQSLGQGLEFLIYFQGNSAPDKSGLPSDRFSAERTGGSVSTLTIQRTQQEDSAVYLCASSPSAQGGYEQYFGPGTRLTVT.

The chain carries TRBV29-1 and TRBJ1-2; 7 nucleotides agree with TRBD1. Germline-derived CDR1 and CDR2 are SQVTM and ANQGSEA. The CDR3 contains 11 residues. J lost 4 bases, V lost 4 bases, and 0 bases had no gene match. In DNA, the CDR3 is TGCAGCGTTGCAGGGGGCTATGGCTACACCTTC. Encoded protein: CSVAGGYGYTF.

This clonotype was counted at least ten times. This rearrangement joins TRBV29-1 to TRBJ2-3, with D unclear. Germline CDR1 and CDR2: SQVTM and ANQGSEA. The length of the CDR3 is 11 residues. V was trimmed by 5 bases and J by 4 bases, leaving 7 bases between them. The CDR3 DNA sequence: TGCAGCGTTCATGGCGCAGATACGCAGTATTTT. Protein product: CSVHGADTQYF.

The J gene is TRBJ2-1, the V gene TRBV3-1; D perhaps matches TRBD1 (5 bases). With 2 bases removed from V and 8 bases from J, the gap between germline ends came to 13 bases. This CDR3 contains 14 residues. Germline loops: CDR1 LGHDT, CDR2 YNNKEL (reference sequence). CDR3 protein: CASSQQQVLDEQFF. CDR3 bases: TGTGCCAGCAGCCAACAACAGGTCTTGGATGAGCAGTTCTTC.

The chain carries TRBV24-1 and TRBJ1-1; no definite D call. This CDR3 contains 11 residues. Trimming took 10 bases from V and 4 from J, leaving 9 bases between them. The V gene's germline CDR1 is KGHDR and CDR2 SFDVKD. The CDR3 DNA is TGTGCCACTACTGTAGGCACTGAAGCTTTCTTT. Translating it yields CATTVGTEAFF.

This clonotype was found a few times. The rearrangement uses TRBV7-9 and TRBJ2-1; TRBD2 agrees at 7 bases. V trimming: 5 bases; J trimming: 8 bases; junction bases outside the gene matches: 0. The germline CDR1 and CDR2 sequences are SEHNR and FQNEAQ (reference sequence). This CDR3 has 11 residues. For the CDR3, the DNA is TGTGCCAGCAGCGGGGGGGATGAGCAGTTCTTC. Residues: CASSGGDEQFF.

The gene calls are TRBV7-9 and TRBJ1-2, with D possibly matching TRBD1 (6 bases). V shed 5 bases and J shed 4 bases, with 20 bases lying between them. Germline lookup yields CDR1 SEHNR and CDR2 FQNEAQ (reference sequence). This CDR3 comprises 16 residues. CDR3 coding DNA: TGTGCCAGCAGCCCGGCGGGGGCCTCCCCCCTCTATGGCTACACCTTC. Amino acids: CASSPAGASPLYGYTF.

The chain uses TRBV3-1 and TRBJ2-7; no firm D call. Germline V gene lookup returns CDR1 LGHDT and CDR2 YNNKEL (reference sequence). Between the trimmed V and J ends, which lost 3 bases and 1 base, there was a span of 4 bases. This CDR3 spans 12 amino acids. The CDR3 nucleotides are TGTGCCAGCAGCCAGGGGTCCTACGAGCAGTACTTC. It translates to CASSQGSYEQYF.